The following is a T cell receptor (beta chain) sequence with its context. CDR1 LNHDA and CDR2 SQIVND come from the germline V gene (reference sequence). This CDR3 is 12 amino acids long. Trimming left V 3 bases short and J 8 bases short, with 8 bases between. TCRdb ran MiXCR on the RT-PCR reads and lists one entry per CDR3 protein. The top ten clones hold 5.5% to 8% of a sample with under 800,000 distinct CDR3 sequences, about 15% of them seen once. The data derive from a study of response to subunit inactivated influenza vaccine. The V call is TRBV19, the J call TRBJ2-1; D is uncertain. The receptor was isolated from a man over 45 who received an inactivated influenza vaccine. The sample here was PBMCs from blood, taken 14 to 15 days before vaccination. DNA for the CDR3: TGTGCCAGTAGTATCGGCTGGGATGAGCAGTTCTTC. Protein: CASSIGWDEQFF.